This T cell receptor beta chain appears in the sequencing data of a study of CD8 T cells in Susac syndrome. When the RNA was reverse transcribed, random hexamers were used with an input of 0.5 to 1 ug. Each CDR3 protein gets one entry after TCRdb re-called the immunoSEQ multiplex PCR reads with MiXCR. The table has about 400,000 distinct CDR3 sequences, about 85% seen once. TCR beta sequencing was performed on blood CD8+ and CD4+ T cells. TEMRA cells were FACS-enriched, with CD8+ and CD4+ T cells isolated negatively. This receptor was obtained from a human donor with multiple sclerosis. The sequenced sample consisted of CD8+ T cells from PBMCs.

The CDR3 sequence is CASSLDYQGLTEAFF. The CDR3 nucleotides read TGTGCCAGCAGCTTAGATTATCAGGGTCTCACTGAAGCTTTCTTT. V usage is TRBV11-2 and J usage is TRBJ1-1; D may be TRBD1 (5 bases). With 0 bases removed from V and 4 bases from J, the gap between germline ends came to 12 bases. This CDR3 comprises 15 residues. Germline assignment: CDR1 SGHAT and CDR2 FQNNGV.